This T cell receptor beta chain is drawn from a study of CD4+ T cells in melanoma. V lost 4 bases and J lost 6; bases outside the gene matches: 7. Looked up from germline, CDR1 is SGHKS and CDR2 is YYEKEE (reference sequence). This CDR3 comprises 14 residues. The protocol was immunoSEQ multiplex PCR, while the TCRdb copy is restricted to in-frame clones and leaves out a portion. The repertoire has about 120,000 clones, 92% of them found once; the top ten carry around 3.3%. The sample comprised peripheral blood. The sequence was collected from a human donor with melanoma. J is TRBJ2-7 and V is TRBV5-5; 10 bases agree with TRBD1. The CDR3 spells CASSLLGTGAEQYF. In nucleotides, the CDR3 is TGTGCCAGCAGCCTTTTAGGGACAGGGGCCGAGCAGTACTTC. Full variable domain (missing parts from reference TRBV5-5 and TRBJ2-7): DAGVTQSPTHLIKTRGQQVTLRCSPISGHKSVSWYQQVLGQGPQFIFQYYEKEERGRGNFPDRFSARQFPNYSSELNVNALLLGDSALYLCASSLLGTGAEQYFGPGTRLTVT.